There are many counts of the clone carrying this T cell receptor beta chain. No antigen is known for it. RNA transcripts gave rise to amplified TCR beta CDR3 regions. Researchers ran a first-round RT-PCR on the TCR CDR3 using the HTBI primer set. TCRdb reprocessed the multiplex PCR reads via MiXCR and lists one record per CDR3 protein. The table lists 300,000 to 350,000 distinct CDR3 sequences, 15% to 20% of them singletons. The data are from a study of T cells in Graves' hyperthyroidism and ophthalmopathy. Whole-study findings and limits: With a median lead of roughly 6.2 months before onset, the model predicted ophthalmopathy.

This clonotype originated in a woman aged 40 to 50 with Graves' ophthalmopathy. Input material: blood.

CDR3: CASSVVEDRGLVDGGYTF. The DNA for the CDR3 is TGTGCCAGCAGCGTAGTTGAAGACAGGGGTTTGGTTGACGGTGGCTACACCTTC. This chain links TRBV9 with TRBJ1-2; 8 bases are shared with TRBD1. Germline CDR1 reads SGDLS; CDR2 reads YYNGEE. CDR3 length: 18 residues. The trim removed 0 bases at V and 7 bases at J, leaving 17 bases unmatched.